Shown below are 21 T cell receptor beta chains from a single sample sequenced in a study of shared clonotypes between healthy human individuals. Method: immunoSEQ multiplex PCR; TCRdb's copy keeps in-frame clones and lacks some. The repertoire holds a few hundred thousand clones, with about 73% as singletons. Sequenced material: memory CD4+ T cells sorted from blood. Subset here: CD45RA-negative fraction. These receptors came from a man aged 25 to 40 in good health.

This clone was seen a single time. V is TRBV7-6 and J is TRBJ2-3, with D unresolved. CDR1 is SGHVS, CDR2 FNYEAQ, per germline. V was shortened by 1 base and J by 6 bases, with 8 bases between the two germline ends. The CDR3 is 13 residues long. The CDR3 DNA reads as TGTGCCAGCAGCTTAGACGGCCCGGATACGCAGTATTTT. Translating gives CASSLDGPDTQYF. The whole variable domain, remainder taken from reference TRBV7-6 and TRBJ2-3, is GAGVSQSPRYKVTKRGQDVALRCDPISGHVSLYWYRQALGQGPEFLTYFNYEAQQDKSGLPNDRFSAERPEGSISTLTIQRTEQRDSAMYRCASSLDGPDTQYFGPGTRLTVL.

This rearrangement joins TRBV2 to TRBJ1-1; TRBD1 agrees at 7 bases. The V gene's germline CDR1 is SNHLY and CDR2 FYNNEI. Trimming removed 6 bases from V and 5 bases from J; junction bases left unmatched: 12. The CDR3 has 15 residues. For the CDR3, the DNA is TGTGCCAGCAGCCTGAGACAGGGTTACCCTACTGAAGCTTTCTTT. Encoded protein: CASSLRQGYPTEAFF.

This clone was detected once. The chain links TRBV13 to TRBJ1-2, with D tentatively TRBD1 (6 bases). Trimming took off 0 bases at V and 6 bases at J, with 14 bases between the two ends. Germline V gives CDR1 PRHDT, CDR2 FYEKMQ (reference sequence). The CDR3 length is 15 residues. CDR3 nucleotides: TGTGCCAGCAGCTTAGGATCGGCACAGGGCCATGGCTACACCTTC. This sequence encodes CASSLGSAQGHGYTF. The whole variable domain, remainder taken from reference TRBV13 and TRBJ1-2, is AAGVIQSPRHLIKEKRETATLKCYPIPRHDTVYWYQQGPGQDPQFLISFYEKMQSDKGSIPDRFSAQQFSDYHSELNMSSLELGDSALYFCASSLGSAQGHGYTFGSGTRLTVV.

The chain employs TRBV6-5 and TRBJ2-7; D call uncertain. There are 14 residues in the CDR3. V lost 0 bases and J lost 6, with 12 bases in between. The germline V gene has CDR1 MNHEY and CDR2 SVGAGI. CDR3 nucleotides: TGTGCCAGCAGTTACTCATCGGTCAAGGGCGAGCAGTACTTC. Amino acids: CASSYSSVKGEQYF.

V gene TRBV6-1 combines with J gene TRBJ2-3; 8 nucleotides match TRBD1. Germline values: CDR1 MNHNS, CDR2 SASEGT. Trimming cost V 6 bases and J 8 bases; bases outside gene matches: 10. The CDR3 totals 14 residues. The CDR3 spells CASSSDRVSGTQYF. DNA of the CDR3: TGTGCCAGCAGCTCGGACAGGGTATCGGGTACGCAGTATTTT.

A word on this clone: It may be a read error: a sequence one base away is much more abundant. The same CDR3 arises from other DNA sequences in this sample as well. The chain uses TRBV15 and TRBJ2-1; weak D call: TRBD1 (5 bases). Trimming removed 1 base at V and 7 bases at J, with 14 bases between. The germline CDR1 and CDR2 sequences are LNHNV and YYDKDF (reference sequence). The CDR3 is made up of 15 amino acids. The CDR3 bases are TGTGCCACCAGCAGAGGGGGCTTTAAGTCTAATGAGCAGTTCTTC. Protein sequence: CATSRGGFKSNEQFF.

CDR3 region: CASNRRDDNEQFF. The CDR3 DNA sequence: TGTGCCAGCAACCGCCGGGACGACAATGAGCAGTTCTTC. The chain couples TRBV2 to TRBJ2-1; D is perhaps TRBD1 or TRBD2 (5 bases each). The CDR3 runs to 13 residues. Per germline, CDR1 SNHLY and CDR2 FYNNEI. V was cut by 7 bases and J by 5 bases, with 12 bases left in between.

V and J are TRBV19 and TRBJ1-5, with 7 bases matching TRBD1. Germline CDR1 LNHDA, CDR2 SQIVND (reference sequence). The junction had 14 bases not matched to a gene; V was cut back by 5 bases and J by 4 bases. The CDR3 spans 17 residues. CDR3 sequence (DNA): TGTGCCAGTAGTGCTACCGGGGGTAGGGACAGAAATCAGCCCCAGCATTTT. Translation: CASSATGGRDRNQPQHF.

The CDR3 DNA reads TGTGCCAGCAGCTCCCGGGAGAACACCGGGGAGCTGTTTTTT. Amino acid sequence: CASSSRENTGELFF. The chain couples TRBV7-6 to TRBJ2-2, with a weak D call TRBD2 (5 bases). The germline V gene encodes CDR1 SGHVS and CDR2 FNYEAQ. The CDR3 contains 14 residues. The V end lost 4 bases, the J end lost 1 base, and 7 bases lay between the germline ends.

This clone was observed a handful of times. The chain carries TRBV5-5 and TRBJ2-5; 9 bases match TRBD1. J was trimmed by 7 bases and V by 1 base; bases with no gene match: 17. CDR1 is SGHKS and CDR2 is YYEKEE in the germline V gene (reference sequence). CDR3 length: 18 amino acids. The chain's CDR3 is CASSLFSGGQGKGGTQYF. The CDR3 nucleotides read TGTGCCAGCAGCTTGTTTTCCGGGGGACAGGGCAAGGGTGGGACCCAGTACTTC.

The chain links TRBV5-4 to TRBJ2-5, with D maybe TRBD1 (5 bases). The CDR3 totals 14 residues. Trimming removed 1 base from V and 6 bases from J, with 13 bases in between. CDR1 is SGHNT, CDR2 YYREEE, per germline (reference sequence). The CDR3 here is CASSLKGAEKTQYF. The CDR3, as DNA: TGTGCCAGCAGCTTGAAAGGGGCGGAAAAGACCCAGTACTTC.

V gene TRBV6-6 combines with J gene TRBJ1-4; 10 bases are shared with TRBD1. V dropped 6 bases and J dropped 6; count of bases not matched to a gene: 4. This CDR3 has 14 amino acids. CDR1 and CDR2 (germline): MNHNY, SVGAGI (reference sequence). Written as DNA, the CDR3 is TGTGCCAGCAGGGGACAGGGGTGGGATGAAAAACTGTTTTTT. Protein sequence: CASRGQGWDEKLFF.

The chain recombines TRBV6-6 with TRBJ1-5; D is unclear. Germline assignment: CDR1 MNHNY and CDR2 SVGAGI (reference sequence). V was clipped by 2 bases and J by 8 bases, with 10 bases between them. The CDR3 is 13 amino acids. CDR3 loop: CASSYGPGEPQHF. The CDR3 DNA is TGTGCCAGCAGTTACGGCCCCGGGGAGCCCCAGCATTTT.

This chain uses TRBV5-5 with TRBJ2-1; a weak D match, TRBD2 (7 bases). The CDR3 has 14 amino acids. The V end lost 1 base, the J end lost 5 bases, and 10 bases lay between the germline ends. CDR1 SGHKS and CDR2 YYEKEE come from the germline V gene (reference sequence). CDR3 DNA: TGTGCCAGCAGCTTGAAGCGGGACAACAATGAGCAGTTCTTC. Residues: CASSLKRDNNEQFF.

This clone was found once. Other DNA sequences in this specimen translate into the identical CDR3. The CDR3 reads CASSKGGLAGEETQYF. The CDR3 DNA reads TGCGCCAGCAGCAAAGGAGGTCTAGCGGGGGAAGAGACCCAGTACTTC. V and J are TRBV5-1 and TRBJ2-5, with TRBD2 matching over 10 bases. The CDR3 sequence is 16 residues long. Germline V gene data show CDR1 as SGHRS and CDR2 as YFSETQ. With 4 bases clipped from V and 3 bases from J, the junction kept 9 bases outside the gene matches.

This clone was observed once. This chain uses TRBV6-6 with TRBJ2-7, with 10 bases that match TRBD1. The CDR3 totals 16 residues. Trimming at V came to 2 bases and at J to 9 bases, leaving 13 bases not matched to a gene. Germline CDR1 MNHNY, CDR2 SVGAGI (reference sequence). CDR3 region: CASSYAWTGGVSGQYF. DNA of the CDR3: TGTGCCAGCAGTTACGCTTGGACAGGGGGTGTTTCTGGGCAGTACTTC.

This clone was seen many times. This rearrangement joins TRBV5-1 to TRBJ2-7; no firm D call. Germline-derived CDR1 and CDR2 are SGHRS and YFSETQ. Trimming removed 4 bases from V and 3 bases from J, with 11 bases in between. This CDR3 contains 13 residues. The CDR3 is CASSPPKIYEQYF. The CDR3 DNA reads TGCGCCAGCAGCCCCCCGAAAATCTACGAGCAGTACTTC.

J is TRBJ2-5 and V is TRBV7-2, with 9 nucleotides matching TRBD1. CDR1 and CDR2 from the germline V gene are SGHTA and FQGNSA. V shed 2 bases and J 1 base; nucleotides not matched to a gene: 8. The CDR3 contains 17 residues. This chain's CDR3 is CASSLRGQGTSQETQYF. In DNA form, the CDR3 reads TGTGCCAGCAGCTTAAGAGGACAGGGGACCTCCCAAGAGACCCAGTACTTC. The entire variable domain, with the rest obtained from reference TRBV7-2 and TRBJ2-5, is as follows: GAGVSQSPSNKVTEKGKDVELRCDPISGHTALYWYRQSLGQGLEFLIYFQGNSAPDKSGLPSDRFSAERTGGSVSTLTIQRTQQEDSAVYLCASSLRGQGTSQETQYFGPGTRLLVL.

The chain links TRBV29-1 to TRBJ1-1, with TRBD1 identical over 9 bases. V lost 5 bases, J lost 2 bases, and 9 bases stayed unmatched. Germline CDR1 and CDR2: SQVTM and ANQGSEA. The CDR3 extends over 15 amino acids. The CDR3 nucleotides are TGCAGCGTTACCCGGGACAGGGACACTAACACTGAAGCTTTCTTT. Protein: CSVTRDRDTNTEAFF.

This clone is a singleton in its sample. The gene calls are TRBV18 and TRBJ2-7, with 9 bases identical to TRBD2. The junction had 9 bases not matched to a gene; V was cut back by 0 bases and J by 3 bases. CDR1 is KGHSH, CDR2 LQKENI, per germline. The CDR3 covers 17 residues. The CDR3 nucleotides are TGTGCCAGCTCACCACCGGAGACTAGCGGTCCCTTCTACGAGCAGTACTTC. As protein: CASSPPETSGPFYEQYF. Looking up the rest from reference TRBV18 and TRBJ2-7 gives the full variable domain: NAGVMQNPRHLVRRRGQEARLRCSPMKGHSHVYWYRQLPEEGLKFMVYLQKENIIDESGMPKERFSAEFPKEGPSILRIQQVVRGDSAAYFCASSPPETSGPFYEQYFGPGTRLTVT.

The J gene is TRBJ1-2, the V gene TRBV6-5; 7 bases map to TRBD1. Germline values: CDR1 MNHEY, CDR2 SVGAGI. V shed 2 bases and J 6 bases; nucleotides not matched to a gene: 6. The CDR3 runs 14 residues. The CDR3 DNA reads TGTGCCAGCAGTTACGCGGGACAGCACGATGGCTACACCTTC. Its protein product is CASSYAGQHDGYTF.